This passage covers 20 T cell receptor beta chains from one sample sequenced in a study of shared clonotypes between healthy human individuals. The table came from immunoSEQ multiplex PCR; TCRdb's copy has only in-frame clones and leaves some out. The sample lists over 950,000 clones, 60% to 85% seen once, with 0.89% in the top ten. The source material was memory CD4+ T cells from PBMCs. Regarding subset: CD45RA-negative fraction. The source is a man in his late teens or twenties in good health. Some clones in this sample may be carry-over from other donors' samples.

This CDR3 is CASSYSNRVNTGELFF. In nucleotides, the CDR3 is TGTGCCAGCAGTTACTCGAACAGGGTGAACACCGGGGAGCTGTTTTTT. V is TRBV6-5 and J is TRBJ2-2; weak D call: TRBD1 (6 bases). V was clipped by 0 bases and J by 1 base, with 9 bases between them. The germline CDR1 and CDR2 sequences are MNHEY and SVGAGI. The CDR3 covers 16 residues.

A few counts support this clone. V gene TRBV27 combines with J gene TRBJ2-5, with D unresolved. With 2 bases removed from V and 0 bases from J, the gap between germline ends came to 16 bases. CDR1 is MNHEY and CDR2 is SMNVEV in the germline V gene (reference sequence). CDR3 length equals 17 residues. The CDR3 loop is CASSLRFTIYNQETQYF. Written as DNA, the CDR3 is TGTGCCAGCAGTTTAAGGTTTACTATCTACAACCAAGAGACCCAGTACTTC.

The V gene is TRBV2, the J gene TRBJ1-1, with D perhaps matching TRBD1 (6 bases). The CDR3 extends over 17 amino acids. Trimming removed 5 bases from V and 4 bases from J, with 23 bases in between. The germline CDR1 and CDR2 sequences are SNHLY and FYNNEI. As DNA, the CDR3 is TGTGCCAGCAGTCCGCGCTCAGGGGTTCGGGCTCCCACTGAAGCTTTCTTT. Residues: CASSPRSGVRAPTEAFF.

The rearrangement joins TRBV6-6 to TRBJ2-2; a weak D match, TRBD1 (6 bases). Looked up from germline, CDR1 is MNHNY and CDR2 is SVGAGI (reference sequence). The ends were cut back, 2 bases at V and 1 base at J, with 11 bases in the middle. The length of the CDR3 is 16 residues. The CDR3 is CASSYLKQGNTGELFF. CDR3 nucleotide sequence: TGTGCCAGCAGTTACCTCAAACAGGGGAACACCGGGGAGCTGTTTTTT.

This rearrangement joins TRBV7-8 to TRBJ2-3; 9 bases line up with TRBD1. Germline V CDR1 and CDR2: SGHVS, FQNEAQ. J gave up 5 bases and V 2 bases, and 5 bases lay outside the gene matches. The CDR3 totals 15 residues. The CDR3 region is CASSLFGQGLDTQYF. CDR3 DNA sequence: TGTGCCAGCAGCTTATTCGGACAGGGGTTAGATACGCAGTATTTT.

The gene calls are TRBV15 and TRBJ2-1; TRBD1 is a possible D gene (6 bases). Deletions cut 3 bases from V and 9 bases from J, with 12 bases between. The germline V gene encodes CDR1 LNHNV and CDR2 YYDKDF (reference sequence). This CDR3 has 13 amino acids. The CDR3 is CATSRGAASEQFF. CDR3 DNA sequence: TGTGCCACCAGCAGGGGGGCGGCGTCTGAGCAGTTCTTC. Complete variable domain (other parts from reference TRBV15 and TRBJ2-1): DAMVIQNPRYQVTQFGKPVTLSCSQTLNHNVMYWYQQKSSQAPKLLFHYYDKDFNNEADTPDNFQSRRPNTSFCFLDIRSPGLGDTAMYLCATSRGAASEQFFGPGTRLTVL.

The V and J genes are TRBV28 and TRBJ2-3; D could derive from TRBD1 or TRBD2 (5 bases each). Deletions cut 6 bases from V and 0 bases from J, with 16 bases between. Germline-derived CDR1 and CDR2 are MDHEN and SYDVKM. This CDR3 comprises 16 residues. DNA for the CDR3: TGTGCCAGCAGCCGAGGTGGGGGTCCTAGCACAGATACGCAGTATTTT. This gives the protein CASSRGGGPSTDTQYF.

CDR3 region: CASSPLAGGPLEYEQYF. The CDR3 region has the DNA TGTGCCAGCAGCCCTCTAGCGGGAGGGCCTTTAGAATACGAGCAGTACTTC. The genes are TRBV7-8 and TRBJ2-7, with 12 bases fitting TRBD2. The CDR3 covers 17 residues. Germline CDR1 reads SGHVS; CDR2 reads FQNEAQ. V shed 5 bases and J 4 bases; nucleotides not matched to a gene: 12.

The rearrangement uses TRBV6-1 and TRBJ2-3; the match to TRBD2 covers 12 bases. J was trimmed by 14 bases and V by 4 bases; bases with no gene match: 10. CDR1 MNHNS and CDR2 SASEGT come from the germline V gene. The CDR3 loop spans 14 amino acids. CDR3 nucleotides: TGTGCCAGCAGTGCGTCAACTAGCGGGAGGAGTCCGTATTTT. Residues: CASSASTSGRSPYF.

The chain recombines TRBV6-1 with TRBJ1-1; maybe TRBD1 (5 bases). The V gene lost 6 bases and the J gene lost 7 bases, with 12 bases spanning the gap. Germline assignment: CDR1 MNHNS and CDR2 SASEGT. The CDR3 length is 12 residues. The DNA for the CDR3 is TGTGCCAGCAGCCAAGGGGTTTTTGAAGCTTTCTTT. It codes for CASSQGVFEAFF.

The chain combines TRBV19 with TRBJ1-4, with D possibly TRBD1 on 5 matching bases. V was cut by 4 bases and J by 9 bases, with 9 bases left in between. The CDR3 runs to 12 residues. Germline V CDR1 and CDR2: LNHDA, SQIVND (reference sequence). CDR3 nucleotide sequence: TGTGCCAGTAGTACGAGACAGAAAAAACTGTTTTTT. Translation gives CASSTRQKKLFF.

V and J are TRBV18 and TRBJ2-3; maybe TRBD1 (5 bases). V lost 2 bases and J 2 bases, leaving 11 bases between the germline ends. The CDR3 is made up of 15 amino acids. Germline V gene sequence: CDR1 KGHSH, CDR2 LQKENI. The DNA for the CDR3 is TGTGCCAGCTCACCAGAGGCAGGGCTCACAGATACGCAGTATTTT. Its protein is CASSPEAGLTDTQYF.

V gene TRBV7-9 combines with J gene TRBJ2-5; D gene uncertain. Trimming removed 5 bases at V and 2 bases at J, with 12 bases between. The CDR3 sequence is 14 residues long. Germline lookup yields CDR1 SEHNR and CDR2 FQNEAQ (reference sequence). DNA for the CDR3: TGTGCCAGCAGCCCCGGAAAGACGCAAGAGACCCAGTACTTC. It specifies CASSPGKTQETQYF.

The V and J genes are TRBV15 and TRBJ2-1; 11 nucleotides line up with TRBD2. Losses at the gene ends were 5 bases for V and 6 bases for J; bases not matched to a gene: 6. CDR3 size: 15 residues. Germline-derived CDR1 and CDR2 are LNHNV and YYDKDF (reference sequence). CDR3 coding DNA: TGTGCCACCAGCCAACTAGCGGGAGTCGGCAATGAGCAGTTCTTC. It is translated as CATSQLAGVGNEQFF.

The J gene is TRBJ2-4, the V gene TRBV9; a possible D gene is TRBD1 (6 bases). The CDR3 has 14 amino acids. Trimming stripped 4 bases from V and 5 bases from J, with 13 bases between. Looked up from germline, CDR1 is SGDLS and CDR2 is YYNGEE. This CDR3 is CASSSRQAENIQYF. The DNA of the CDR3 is TGTGCCAGCAGCTCCCGACAGGCTGAAAACATTCAGTACTTC.

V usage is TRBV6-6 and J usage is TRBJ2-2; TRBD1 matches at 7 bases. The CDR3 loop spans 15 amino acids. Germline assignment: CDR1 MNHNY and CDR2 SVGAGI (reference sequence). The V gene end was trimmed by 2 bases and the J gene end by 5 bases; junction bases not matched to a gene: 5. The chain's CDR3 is CASSYTDRATGELFF. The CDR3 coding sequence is TGTGCCAGCAGTTACACTGACAGGGCTACCGGGGAGCTGTTTTTT.

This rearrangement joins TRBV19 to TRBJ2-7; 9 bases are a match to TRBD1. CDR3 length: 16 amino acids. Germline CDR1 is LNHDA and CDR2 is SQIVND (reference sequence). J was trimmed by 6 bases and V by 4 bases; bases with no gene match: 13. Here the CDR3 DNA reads TGTGCCAGTAGTAAATTATCCGGGGACAGGGTCCCCGAGCAGTACTTC. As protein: CASSKLSGDRVPEQYF.

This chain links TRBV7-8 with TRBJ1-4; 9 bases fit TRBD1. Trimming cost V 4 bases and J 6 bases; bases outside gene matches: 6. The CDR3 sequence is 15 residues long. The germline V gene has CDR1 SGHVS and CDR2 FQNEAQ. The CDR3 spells CASSSSTGGYEKLFF. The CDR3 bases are TGTGCCAGCAGCTCTTCGACAGGGGGGTATGAAAAACTGTTTTTT. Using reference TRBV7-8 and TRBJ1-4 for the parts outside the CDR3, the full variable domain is GAGVSQSPRYKVAKRGQDVALRCDPISGHVSLFWYQQALGQGPEFLTYFQNEAQLDKSGLPSDRFFAERPEGSVSTLKIQRTQQEDSAVYLCASSSSTGGYEKLFFGSGTQLSVL.

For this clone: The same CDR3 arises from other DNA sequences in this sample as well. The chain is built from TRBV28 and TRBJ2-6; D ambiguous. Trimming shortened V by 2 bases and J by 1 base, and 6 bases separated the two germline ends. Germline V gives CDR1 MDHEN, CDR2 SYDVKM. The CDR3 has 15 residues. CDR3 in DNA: TGTGCCAGCAGTTTAGGTGGGTCTGGGGCCAACGTCCTGACTTTC. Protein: CASSLGGSGANVLTF. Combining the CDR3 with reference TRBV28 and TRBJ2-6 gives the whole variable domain DVKVTQSSRYLVKRTGEKVFLECVQDMDHENMFWYRQDPGLGLRLIYFSYDVKMKEKGDIPEGYSVSREKKERFSLILESASTNQTSMYLCASSLGGSGANVLTFGAGSRLTVL.

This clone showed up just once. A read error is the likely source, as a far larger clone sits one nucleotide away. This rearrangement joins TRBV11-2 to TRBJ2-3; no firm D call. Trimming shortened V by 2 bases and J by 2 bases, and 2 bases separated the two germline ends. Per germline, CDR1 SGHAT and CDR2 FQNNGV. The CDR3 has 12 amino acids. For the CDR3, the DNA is TGTGCCAGCAGCTTAAACACAGATACGCAGTATTTT. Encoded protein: CASSLNTDTQYF.